These 28 T cell receptor beta chains were sequenced from one sample in a study of T cells in Graves' hyperthyroidism and ophthalmopathy (dated by TCRdb to 2018 to 2020). The library was prepared using multiplex PCR. Sequencing took place on an Illumina HiSeq 2000. The TCR beta CDR3 regions were amplified from RNA transcripts. The first round of RT-PCR for the TCR CDR3 was performed with the HTBI primer set and the Qiagen OneStep RT-PCR kit. TCRdb trimmed the raw reads at Q25, called clones with MiXCR and kept productive beta chains. For every CDR3 protein sequence, its rows merge into one entry that carries the most common genes and DNA. The sample has a few hundred thousand distinct CDR3 sequences on record, approximately 14% of them singletons. About 14% of the sample lies in the top ten. The material sequenced was blood. The receptors come from a woman aged 18-29 years with Graves' hyperthyroidism.

This chain joins TRBV15 and TRBJ2-1; 10 bases agree with TRBD1. This CDR3 spans 16 amino acids. V was clipped by 3 bases and J by 3 bases; unmatched bases: 5. The germline V gene encodes CDR1 LNHNV and CDR2 YYDKDF (reference sequence). Here the CDR3 reads CATSSPGQGSYNEQFF. The CDR3 DNA reads as TGTGCCACCAGCAGCCCGGGACAGGGGAGCTACAATGAGCAGTTCTTC.

This clonotype was picked up a small number of times. The genes are TRBV13 and TRBJ2-7; D not resolved. The V gene's germline CDR1 is PRHDT and CDR2 FYEKMQ (reference sequence). The V gene lost 1 base and the J gene lost 6 bases, with 13 bases spanning the gap. The CDR3 is made up of 14 amino acids. CDR3 nucleotide sequence: TGTGCCAGCAGCTTAGTTTCAAAACGTTCCGAGCAGTACTTC. Its translation is CASSLVSKRSEQYF.

This chain uses TRBV29-1 with TRBJ1-4; D is unresolved. The CDR3 is 12 amino acids. Germline V CDR1 and CDR2: SQVTM, ANQGSEA. V lost 6 bases and J lost 7, with 12 bases in between. CDR3 nucleotide sequence: TGCAGCGTGGGGAGGTCGGGTGAAAAACTGTTTTTT. It encodes CSVGRSGEKLFF.

This clonotype showed up many times. The chain employs TRBV5-5 and TRBJ1-5; a weak D match, TRBD1 (6 bases). The CDR3 extends over 14 amino acids. From germline, CDR1 is SGHKS and CDR2 YYEKEE (reference sequence). Between the trimmed V and J ends, which lost 0 bases and 4 bases, there was a span of 8 bases. CDR3: CASSLEGTNQPQHF. CDR3 bases: TGTGCCAGCAGCTTGGAGGGGACAAATCAGCCCCAGCATTTT.

The J gene is TRBJ1-2, the V gene TRBV7-9, with D hard to call. Trimming took off 1 base at V and 8 bases at J, with 14 bases between the two ends. CDR1 is SEHNR, CDR2 FQNEAQ, per germline (reference sequence). This CDR3 is built from 14 residues. CDR3 in amino acids: CASSLEAVSGGYTF. For the CDR3, the DNA is TGTGCCAGCAGCTTAGAAGCGGTGTCGGGAGGCTACACCTTC.

This clonotype was detected many times. The V call is TRBV6-6, the J call TRBJ1-5, with D hard to call. The CDR3 length is 15 residues. In germline, CDR1 is MNHNY, CDR2 SVGAGI (reference sequence). The germline V and J ends were trimmed by 0 bases and 2 bases, with 8 bases remaining between them. CDR3 DNA: TGTGCCAGCAGTTACTCGAGAAAGGGCAATCAGCCCCAGCATTTT. Translation gives CASSYSRKGNQPQHF.

The chain links TRBV5-1 to TRBJ2-1; D unclear. Trimming cost V 1 base and J 7 bases, with 9 bases left between them. Germline V gene sequence: CDR1 SGHRS, CDR2 YFSETQ. The length of the CDR3 is 13 residues. CDR3 residues: CASSLSARNEQFF. CDR3 sequence (DNA): TGCGCCAGCAGCTTGAGTGCGAGGAATGAGCAGTTCTTC. The complete variable domain, with remaining parts taken from reference TRBV5-1 and TRBJ2-1, reads KAGVTQTPRYLIKTRGQQVTLSCSPISGHRSVSWYQQTPGQGLQFLFEYFSETQRNKGNFPGRFSGRQFSNSRSEMNVSTLELGDSALYLCASSLSARNEQFFGPGTRLTVL.

This clonotype came up a few times. The chain combines TRBV12-3 or TRBV12-4 with TRBJ2-1, with a tentative D call TRBD2 (5 bases). The CDR3 is 13 residues long. Trimming left V 7 bases short and J 6 bases short, with 13 bases between. CDR3 amino acids: CASTTDRGNEQFF. The CDR3 DNA reads TGTGCCAGCACCACCGACCGGGGCAATGAGCAGTTCTTC.

In this sample, this clonotype turned up many times. V gene TRBV20-1 combines with J gene TRBJ2-3, with no clear D. V lost 7 bases and J 2 bases, leaving 4 bases between the germline ends. The CDR3 loop spans 10 amino acids. Germline loops: CDR1 DFQATT, CDR2 SNEGSKA (reference sequence). The CDR3 coding sequence is TGCAGTGTTCCCACAGATACGCAGTATTTT. Amino acid sequence: CSVPTDTQYF.

The chain links TRBV10-3 to TRBJ2-2; D uncertain. Germline V gives CDR1 ENHRY, CDR2 SYGVKD. This CDR3 has 11 amino acids. Trimming removed 8 bases at V and 8 bases at J, with 9 bases between. CDR3: CAIQGPGELFF. For the CDR3, the DNA is TGTGCCATCCAAGGGCCTGGGGAGCTGTTTTTT.

This clonotype was counted a few times. The gene calls are TRBV6-2 or TRBV6-3 and TRBJ2-1, with 8 bases aligning to TRBD1. The CDR3 loop spans 13 amino acids. V shed 7 bases, J shed 15 bases, and the junction held 14 bases outside the gene matches. Germline V gene data show CDR1 as MNHEY and CDR2 as SVGEGT. CDR3 amino acids: CASTKGAGGVTFF. In nucleotides, the CDR3 is TGTGCCAGCACCAAGGGAGCAGGGGGCGTGACGTTCTTC.

The sample holds many counts of this clonotype. V is TRBV7-8 and J is TRBJ2-3; D is ambiguous. The CDR3 runs to 12 residues. Looked up from germline, CDR1 is SGHVS and CDR2 is FQNEAQ. V lost 5 bases, J lost 3 bases, and 6 bases lay in between. The CDR3: CASSEVTDTQYF. The CDR3 bases are TGTGCCAGCAGCGAAGTGACAGATACGCAGTATTTT.

This clonotype was seen a few times. This sequence joins TRBV19 and TRBJ2-1; D is ambiguous. This CDR3 is built from 13 residues. V lost 7 bases, J lost 7 bases, and 14 bases lay in between. Germline V gene lookup returns CDR1 LNHDA and CDR2 SQIVND (reference sequence). In nucleotides, the CDR3 is TGTGCCAGTACCAGAGGACCCGCGAATGAGCAGTTCTTC. It yields the protein CASTRGPANEQFF.

This clonotype occurred a few times. The chain combines TRBV7-6 with TRBJ1-1; tentatively, D is TRBD1 (6 bases). The CDR3 loop spans 13 amino acids. The germline gives CDR1 SGHVS, CDR2 FNYEAQ. The V end was cut by 3 bases, the J end by 6 bases, with 11 bases between. CDR3 protein: CASSLSRGAEAFF. Here the CDR3 DNA reads TGTGCCAGCAGCTTGTCCAGGGGAGCTGAAGCTTTCTTT.

V usage is TRBV10-2 and J usage is TRBJ2-2; TRBD2 matches 9 bases. CDR1 is WSHSY, CDR2 SAAADI, per germline. The CDR3 loop spans 15 amino acids. V trimming: 4 bases; J trimming: 5 bases; junction bases outside the gene matches: 5. This CDR3 is CASSGAGGRTGELFF. The CDR3, as DNA: TGCGCCAGCAGTGGTGCGGGGGGGCGGACCGGGGAGCTGTTTTTT.

The chain is built from TRBV5-1 and TRBJ2-1; 7 nucleotides align to TRBD2. This CDR3 contains 18 residues. Germline CDR1 reads SGHRS; CDR2 reads YFSETQ. With V trimmed by 4 bases and J by 8 bases, 21 bases remained unmatched. The CDR3 region is CASSAERAGVTGWDEQFF. CDR3 bases: TGCGCCAGCAGCGCGGAACGGGCGGGAGTCACGGGTTGGGATGAGCAGTTCTTC. The full variable domain, its missing parts supplied by reference TRBV5-1 and TRBJ2-1, is KAGVTQTPRYLIKTRGQQVTLSCSPISGHRSVSWYQQTPGQGLQFLFEYFSETQRNKGNFPGRFSGRQFSNSRSEMNVSTLELGDSALYLCASSAERAGVTGWDEQFFGPGTRLTVL.

The chain has TRBV6-6 and TRBJ1-2, with D possibly being TRBD1 (5 bases). V gave up 2 bases and J gave up 10 bases, with 8 bases separating them. CDR3 size: 11 residues. The germline gives CDR1 MNHNY, CDR2 SVGAGI (reference sequence). DNA of the CDR3: TGTGCCAGCAGTTACGGGGCAGTCTACACCTTC. Translated, it gives CASSYGAVYTF.

This clonotype has ten or more counts. The CDR3 nucleotides read TGTGCCAGCAGTACGACTAGCGGTCAGTTCTTC. This gives the protein CASSTTSGQFF. The chain carries TRBV6-8 and TRBJ2-1; 9 positions match TRBD2. Germline V gene data show CDR1 as MNHGY and CDR2 as SAAAGT. Trimming at V came to 5 bases and at J to 13 bases, leaving 3 bases not matched to a gene. The CDR3 is 11 residues long.

The CDR3 is CASSLGTSGPSYEQYF. The CDR3 coding sequence is TGTGCCAGCAGCTTGGGGACTAGCGGACCGTCCTACGAGCAGTACTTC. The chain has TRBV5-6 and TRBJ2-7; 10 bases map to TRBD2. The CDR3 runs to 16 residues. Germline assignment: CDR1 SGHDT and CDR2 YYEEEE. V trimming: 0 bases; J trimming: 1 base; junction bases outside the gene matches: 4.

At least ten counts were recorded for this clonotype. The V gene is TRBV7-2, the J gene TRBJ2-3; D not resolved. Looked up from germline, CDR1 is SGHTA and CDR2 is FQGNSA. V lost 1 base and J 6 bases, leaving 14 bases between the germline ends. The CDR3 sequence is 15 residues long. The CDR3 loop reads CASSLGSFVGDTQYF. For the CDR3, the DNA is TGTGCCAGCAGCTTAGGTTCTTTTGTGGGGGATACGCAGTATTTT. Based on the CDR3 plus reference TRBV7-2 and TRBJ2-3, the full variable domain is GAGVSQSPSNKVTEKGKDVELRCDPISGHTALYWYRQSLGQGLEFLIYFQGNSAPDKSGLPSDRFSAERTGGSVSTLTIQRTQQEDSAVYLCASSLGSFVGDTQYFGPGTRLTVL.

The chain couples TRBV4-1 to TRBJ2-7; D uncertain. Germline loops: CDR1 MGHRA, CDR2 YSYEKL. There are 10 residues in the CDR3. V gave up 7 bases and J gave up 6 bases, with 7 bases separating them. Here the CDR3 DNA reads TGCGCCAGCATTGTGGGCGAGCAGTACTTC. This translates into CASIVGEQYF.

This clonotype was found many times. V and J are TRBV2 and TRBJ2-5, with 7 bases matching TRBD1. Germline trimming cut 5 bases from V and 2 bases from J; bases unmatched to any gene: 8. From germline, CDR1 is SNHLY and CDR2 FYNNEI. The CDR3 totals 15 residues. CDR3 residues: CASSTSPQGQETQYF. Written as DNA, the CDR3 is TGTGCCAGCAGTACCTCCCCACAGGGGCAAGAGACCCAGTACTTC. The full variable domain, completed using reference TRBV2 and TRBJ2-5, is EPEVTQTPSHQVTQMGQEVILRCVPISNHLYFYWYRQILGQKVEFLVSFYNNEISEKSEIFDDQFSVERPDGSNFTLKIRSTKLEDSAMYFCASSTSPQGQETQYFGPGTRLLVL.

The sample holds a few counts of this clonotype. V usage is TRBV10-3 and J usage is TRBJ2-7, with 7 bases that match TRBD2. Germline V gene data show CDR1 as ENHRY and CDR2 as SYGVKD. V lost 4 bases, J lost 5 bases, and 5 bases stayed unmatched. This CDR3 region has 13 residues. CDR3 loop: CAISVAGMDEQYF. In DNA form, the CDR3 reads TGTGCCATCAGTGTAGCGGGTATGGACGAGCAGTACTTC.

The table lists this clonotype with a few counts. The rearrangement links TRBV7-2 to TRBJ2-3; 14 bases are a match to TRBD2. The CDR3 runs 18 residues. The germline V gene has CDR1 SGHTA and CDR2 FQGNSA. Trimming at V came to 0 bases and at J to 4 bases, leaving 6 bases not matched to a gene. CDR3 sequence (DNA): TGTGCCAGCAGCTTAGCGGGTGGACTAGCGGGGGGCGCAGATACGCAGTATTTT. Translated, it gives CASSLAGGLAGGADTQYF.

The chain carries TRBV9 and TRBJ1-5; D not resolved. Germline CDR1 is SGDLS and CDR2 is YYNGEE. The V gene lost 0 bases and the J gene lost 2 bases, with 9 bases spanning the gap. CDR3 length: 15 amino acids. This CDR3 is CASSVGLGGNQPQHF. DNA for the CDR3: TGTGCCAGCAGCGTAGGTCTAGGCGGCAATCAGCCCCAGCATTTT.

V and J are TRBV20-1 and TRBJ2-7, with 16 bases that match TRBD2. This CDR3 comprises 16 residues. V shed 5 bases, J shed 2 bases, and the junction held 6 bases outside the gene matches. Germline V gives CDR1 DFQATT, CDR2 SNEGSKA (reference sequence). In DNA, the CDR3 is TGCAGTGCTGGGACTAGCGGGAGGGCCCTCGCCTACGAGCAGTACTTC. Amino acids: CSAGTSGRALAYEQYF.

This clonotype was detected ten times or more. The chain joins TRBV4-1 to TRBJ2-2; perhaps TRBD1 as D (5 bases). The CDR3 runs to 16 residues. With 2 bases removed from V and 6 bases from J, the gap between germline ends came to 16 bases. Germline V gives CDR1 MGHRA, CDR2 YSYEKL. CDR3 DNA sequence: TGCGCCAGCAGCCAAACCGGCAGGGCGCCCCCCGGGGAGCTGTTTTTT. It specifies CASSQTGRAPPGELFF.

This clonotype was observed at least ten times. V usage is TRBV11-2 and J usage is TRBJ2-4, with D tentatively TRBD1 (7 bases). The length of the CDR3 is 17 residues. The germline V and J ends were trimmed by 1 base and 0 bases, with 13 bases remaining between them. Per the germline V gene, CDR1 is SGHAT and CDR2 is FQNNGV. In DNA form, the CDR3 reads TGTGCCAGCAGCTTAGTTTACAGGGGACTAGCCAAAAACATTCAGTACTTC. This sequence encodes CASSLVYRGLAKNIQYF.